This is a list of T cell receptor beta chains from one sample in a study of T cell responses to AZD1222 COVID-19 vaccine. Clones were sequenced by immunoSEQ multiplex PCR, and TCRdb holds only the in-frame ones, with some missing. Found here are approximately 170,000 clones, approximately 86% of them singletons; the top ten hold 9.5% to 13%. Sequencing used peripheral blood, obtained 28 days after the second AZD1222 dose. These receptors were collected from an adult who received the AZD1222 COVID-19 vaccine. Both conserved end residues are trimmed from each CDR3.

TRBJ2-7,TRBV18,ASSLRDSVYEQY
TRBJ2-2,TRBV5-4,ASSTTSGVNTGELF
TRBJ1-2,TRBV28,ASSWGRGTNNYGYT
TRBJ1-6,TRBV6-1,ASSLSSGQSLH
TRBJ2-5,TRBV6-5,ASSYSGSQETQY
TRBJ1-2,TRBV6-5,ATRSGQGVYGYT
TRBJ2-5,TRBV6-1,ASSEGLGLEFETQY
TRBJ2-4,TRBV11-2,ASNLGQGKNIQY
TRBJ2-5,TRBV6-6,ASSGLARETQY
TRBJ2-3,TRBV6-4,ASSDPGDQGPGHSDTQY
TRBJ2-7,TRBV4-1,ASSQERSGTGLEQY
TRBJ1-4,TRBV25-1,ASSAQGVTNEKLF
TRBJ2-2,TRBV9,ASSVTRNTGELF
TRBJ1-3,TRBV19,ASSIDHSTVYSGNTIY
TRBJ1-1,TRBV18,ASSNNDRVNTEAF